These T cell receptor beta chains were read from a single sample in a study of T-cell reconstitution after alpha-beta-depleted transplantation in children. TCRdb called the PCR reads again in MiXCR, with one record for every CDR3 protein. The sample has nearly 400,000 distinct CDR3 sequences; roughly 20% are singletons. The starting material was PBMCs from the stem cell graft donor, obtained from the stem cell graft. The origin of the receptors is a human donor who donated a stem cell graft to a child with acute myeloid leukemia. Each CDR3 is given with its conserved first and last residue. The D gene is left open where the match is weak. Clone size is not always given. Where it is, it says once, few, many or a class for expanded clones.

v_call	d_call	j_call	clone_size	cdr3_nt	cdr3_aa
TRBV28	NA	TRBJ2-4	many	TGTGCCAGCAGCCCTAATATAGCCAAAAACATTCAGTACTTC	CASSPNIAKNIQYF
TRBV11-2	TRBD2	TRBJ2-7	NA	TGTGCCAGCAGCTTAGACGGGCTAGCGGGTACCTACGAGCAGTACTTC	CASSLDGLAGTYEQYF
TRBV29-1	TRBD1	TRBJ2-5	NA	TGCAGCGTGACAGGGTCGGAGACCCAGTACTTC	CSVTGSETQYF
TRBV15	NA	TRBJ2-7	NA	TGTGCCACCAGCTCGCGGGATGGAAACGAGCAGTACTTC	CATSSRDGNEQYF
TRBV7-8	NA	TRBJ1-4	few	TGTGCCAGCAGCCAAGGGACGGATGAAAAACTGTTTTTT	CASSQGTDEKLFF
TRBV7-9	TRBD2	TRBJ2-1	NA	TGTGCCAGCAGCTCCCCGACTAGCGGTGCCTACAATGAGCAGTTCTTC	CASSSPTSGAYNEQFF
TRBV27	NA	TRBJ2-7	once	TGTGCCACCCGTGGGATTGTCGAGCAGTACTTC	CATRGIVEQYF
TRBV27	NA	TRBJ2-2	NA	TGTGCCAGCAGTTTGGGAGTTTCCGGGGAGCTGTTTTTT	CASSLGVSGELFF
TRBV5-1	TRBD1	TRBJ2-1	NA	TGCGCCAGCAGCTTTACGGGACAGGGCATCGATGAGCAGTTCTTC	CASSFTGQGIDEQFF
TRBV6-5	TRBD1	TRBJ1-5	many	TGTGCCAGCAGCCGGACAGGGGATAGCAATCAGCCCCAGCATTTT	CASSRTGDSNQPQHF
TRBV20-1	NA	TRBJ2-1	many	TGCAGTGCTGAGGGGGGAGGGCCCTACAATGAGCAGTTCTTC	CSAEGGGPYNEQFF
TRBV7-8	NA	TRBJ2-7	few	TGTGCCAGCAGCCCCCAGGTGGCCGAGCAGTACTTC	CASSPQVAEQYF
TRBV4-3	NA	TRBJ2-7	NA	TGCGCCAGCAGCCAAGATCGGGGCGGTGGGTACGAGCAGTACTTC	CASSQDRGGGYEQYF
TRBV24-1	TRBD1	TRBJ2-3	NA	TGTGCCACCAGTGATTCGCCCCCGGGACAGGGGGCCTCAGATACGCAGTATTTT	CATSDSPPGQGASDTQYF
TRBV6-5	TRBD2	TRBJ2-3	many	TGTGCCAGCAGTTATTCTAGCGGAAGTAACACAGATACGCAGTATTTT	CASSYSSGSNTDTQYF
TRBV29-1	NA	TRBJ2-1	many	TGCAGCGTTGACCCCAGATATGGGCGCAATGAGCAGTTCTTC	CSVDPRYGRNEQFF
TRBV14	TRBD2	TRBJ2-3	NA	TGTGCCAGCAGCCAAGCTGTGACTAGCGGGGGCACAGATACGCAGTATTTT	CASSQAVTSGGTDTQYF
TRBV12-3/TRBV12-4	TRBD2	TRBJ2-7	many	TGTGCCAGCAGTCCCTCTAGCGGGTCCTACGAGCAGTACTTC	CASSPSSGSYEQYF
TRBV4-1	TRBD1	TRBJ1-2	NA	TGCGCCAGCAGCGAACCCGGGACAGGAAACTATGGCTACACCTTC	CASSEPGTGNYGYTF
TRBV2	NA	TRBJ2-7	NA	TGTGCCAGCAGTCAGGGAATGGGCGAGCAGTACTTC	CASSQGMGEQYF
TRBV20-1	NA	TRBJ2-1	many	TGCAGTGCTAGAGCGTACAATGAGCAGTTCTTC	CSARAYNEQFF
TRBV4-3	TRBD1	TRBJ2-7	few	TGCGCCAGCAGCCAAGAGCCGGGACAGGGATACTACGAGCAGTACTTC	CASSQEPGQGYYEQYF
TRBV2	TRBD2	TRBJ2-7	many	TGTGCCAGCAGCCTCAGGACGGGAGGGCCTGGCGAGCAGTACTTC	CASSLRTGGPGEQYF
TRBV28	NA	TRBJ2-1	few	TGTGCCAGCAGTTTACTTGGGGGGCTGGACAATGAGCAGTTCTTC	CASSLLGGLDNEQFF
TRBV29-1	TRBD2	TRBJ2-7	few	TGCAGCGTCGCCGGGAGGGCCTGGGACGAGCAGTACTTC	CSVAGRAWDEQYF
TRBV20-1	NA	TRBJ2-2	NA	TGCAGTGCTAGGGACAGCGGGCCGAACACCGGGGAGCTGTTTTTT	CSARDSGPNTGELFF
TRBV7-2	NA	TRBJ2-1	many	TGTGCCAGCAGCTTAGTTCCAGCGAGCTCCTACAATGAGCAGTTCTTC	CASSLVPASSYNEQFF
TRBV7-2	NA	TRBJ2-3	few	TGTGCCAGCAGCTTAGTCGCTAGCATCACAGATACGCAGTATTTT	CASSLVASITDTQYF
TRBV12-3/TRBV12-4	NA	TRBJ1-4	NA	TGTGCCAGCAGGGGGGACCCTAATGAAAAACTGTTTTTT	CASRGDPNEKLFF
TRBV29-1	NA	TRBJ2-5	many	TGCAGCGGAACGGGACAAGGCCAAGAGACCCAGTACTTC	CSGTGQGQETQYF
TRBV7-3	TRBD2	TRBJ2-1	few	TGTGCCAGCAGCTTCGCCGGGACTAGCGCGAACAATGAGCAGTTCTTC	CASSFAGTSANNEQFF
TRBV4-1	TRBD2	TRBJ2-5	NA	TGCGCCAGCAGCCAAGTGGTCAGCGGGAGCCAGTACCAAGAGACCCAGTACTTC	CASSQVVSGSQYQETQYF
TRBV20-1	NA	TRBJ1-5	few	TGCAGTGCAAGTGACAGTTTCCCTAATCAGCCCCAGCATTTT	CSASDSFPNQPQHF
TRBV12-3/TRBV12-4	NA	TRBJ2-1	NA	TGTGCCAGCAGTTTAAGAGAGTATGTAAACAATGAGCAGTTCTTC	CASSLREYVNNEQFF
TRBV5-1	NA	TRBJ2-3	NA	TGCGCCAGCAGAGTGGGGGCGCGAACGGATACGCAGTATTTT	CASRVGARTDTQYF
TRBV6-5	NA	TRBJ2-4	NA	TGTGCCAGCAGTTCAACTGGGTCGAACATTCAGTACTTC	CASSSTGSNIQYF
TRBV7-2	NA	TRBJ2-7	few	TGTGCCAGCAGCTCTTCGGGTCTTTACGAGCAGTACTTC	CASSSSGLYEQYF
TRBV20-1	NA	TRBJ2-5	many	TGCAGTGCTAGGAGAGGGCTCCTAGAAGAGACCCAGTACTTC	CSARRGLLEETQYF
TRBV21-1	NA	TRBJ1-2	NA	TGTGCCAGCAGGAGAGGGATTAACTATGGCTACACCTTC	CASRRGINYGYTF